The T cell receptor (gamma chain) under discussion was sequenced for a study of γδ T cells in repeated Plasmodium falciparum infection. Looking at the study overall: Each infection was followed by sampling at 21 days, plus baseline and some pre-infection draws. Malian repertoires were sampled cross-sectionally without transmission and longitudinally through febrile malaria. Findings and limits, study-wide: Vgamma9/Vdelta2+ repertoires stayed stably polyclonal over time and infection.

This CDR3 comprises 14 residues. Germline V gene data show CDR1 as GITISATS and CDR2 as ISYDGTV (reference sequence). This clone has a count of ten or more. The target antigen is unknown. TCRdb has a much larger clone's protein, which differs at residue 3 from the translation of this DNA, likely because of a read error; what is shown is the protein translated from the DNA. TCRdb re-called the multiplex PCR reads with CATT. The table has roughly 27,000 gamma-chain clones, about 3% seen once. Gammadelta T cells were flow-sorted from PBMC into Vgamma9/Vdelta2+ and Vdelta2-negative populations for bulk analysis.

The rearrangement links TRGV9 to TRGJ1 or TRGJ2. This receptor was taken from a pool of human donors (malaria-infected and uninfected, not separated). Sequencing was done on a sample of gamma-delta T cells from blood. CDR3 DNA sequence: TGTGCCTCGTGGGAGGCCGTGAATTATTATAAGAAACTCTTT. The encoded protein is CASWEAVNYYKKLF.